The T cell receptor beta chain described here comes from a study of CD8 T cells in Susac syndrome. Study outcomes and limitations: As acknowledged by the study, its TCR sequencing and HLA analysis included a relatively small number of individuals.

Stable or active relapsing-remitting multiple sclerosis, untreated and meeting revised McDonald criteria, defined the controls. The authors negatively isolated CD8+ and CD4+ T cells and FACS-enriched TEMRA cells. RNA, at 0.5 to 1 ug, was reverse transcribed with random hexamers. The authors amplified TCR beta CDR3 across 54 Vbeta and 13 Jbeta using immunoSEQ multiplex PCR. MiXCR, applied by TCRdb to the immunoSEQ multiplex PCR reads, yields one record per CDR3 protein. The sample includes about 70,000 distinct CDR3 sequences, roughly 95% of them seen just once. The CDR3 runs 11 residues. Germline V gene data show CDR1 as SQVTM and CDR2 as ANQGSEA. The V gene lost 4 bases and the J gene lost 2 bases, with 6 bases spanning the gap. This clonotype occurred once. Its specificity is unknown.

This chain links TRBV29-1 with TRBJ2-7; perhaps TRBD2 as D (6 bases). This sequence originates from a human donor with multiple sclerosis. The sequencing input was CD4+ T cells from PBMCs. The DNA for the CDR3 is TGCAGCGTTGGGACTACCTACGAGCAGTACTTC. Its translation is CSVGTTYEQYF.